This T cell receptor (beta chain) was identified during a study of PD-1 blockade in mismatch repair-deficient tumors. The length of the CDR3 is 16 residues. CDR1 WNHNN and CDR2 SYGVQD come from the germline V gene (reference sequence). Trimming shortened V by 0 bases and J by 8 bases, and 17 bases separated the two germline ends. Time point specified: approximately 11-day in vitro stimulation with candidate neoantigen peptide 4. Three pembrolizumab responders had their TCRs sequenced. An approximately nine-day in vitro culture was run per each of fewer than ten reactive peptides. Baseline for clone expansion was a parallel culture with no peptide. Study results and caveats: Rapid post-treatment expansion, then contraction, generally preceding radiologic response, marked tumor-resident clones.

About this clone: As yet, its antigen is unknown.

Measured with immunoSEQ multiplex PCR; TCRdb has only the in-frame clones, and not every one. This sample has more than 11,000 clones, with less than 90% found just once. The sequence was collected from an adult with mismatch repair-deficient cancer. Sequenced material: cells cultured in vitro, taken from a patient treated with pembrolizumab. J is TRBJ2-1 and V is TRBV10-1, with a tentative D call TRBD2 (5 bases). The CDR3 loop reads CASSESIVGLKDEQFF. CDR3 nucleotides: TGCGCCAGCAGTGAGTCGATAGTCGGACTTAAGGATGAGCAGTTCTTC.